The sequence of this T cell receptor (beta chain) was determined in a study of shared clonotypes between healthy human individuals. The protocol was immunoSEQ multiplex PCR, while the TCRdb copy is restricted to in-frame clones and leaves out a portion. The sample has about 2.3 million clones; over 90% are singletons. The CDR3 is made up of 16 amino acids. The germline gives CDR1 MNHEY, CDR2 SMNVEV (reference sequence). J was trimmed by 2 bases and V by 2 bases; bases with no gene match: 2. The clonotype originates from a man aged 18 to 35 in good health. Some clones in this sample may be carry-over from other donors' samples. This chain joins TRBV27 and TRBJ2-3, with 12 bases fitting TRBD2. Sequenced material: naive CD4+ T cells from PBMCs. Sample subset: CD45RA+ positively selected. The CDR3 reads CASSLLAGGTTDTQYF. As DNA, the CDR3 is TGTGCCAGCAGTTTACTAGCGGGAGGGACCACAGATACGCAGTATTTT.